This T cell receptor (beta chain) was sequenced in a study of technical replicates of blood from several donors (dated by TCRdb to the late 2010s). The CDR3 measures 17 amino acids from cysteine to phenylalanine. CDR3 DNA is the only sequence kept; it has 51 bases, read in frame from the first base. The germline V and J ends show losses of 6 bases and 1 base respectively, and no gene match explains 14 bases of the junction. The germline V gene (reference sequence) gives CDR1 as SGHNT and CDR2 as YYREEE. Libraries were constructed by the immunoSEQ multiplex PCR assay. TCRdb retrieved this table from immuneACCESS and kept in-frame rearrangements only. Not all clones are present; in checked studies, unresolved V genes account for under half, and no reason is known for the remainder. This sample gives 65,000 to 85,000 clones in total; about 92% of them show up just once. Of the sample, roughly 0.36% is held by the ten largest clones.

Remarks on this clone: Its binding antigen is unknown. Qualities for individual bases were not recorded, and no much larger clone is one base off.

The sample taken for sequencing was T cells isolated from PBMCs. Recombination linked TRBV5-4 to TRBJ1-1, and 8 bases in between align with TRBD1. The sequence derives from a human donor in good health. The CDR3 region: CASTISFLDRENTEAFF. DNA sequence: TGTGCCAGCACCATTTCCTTTCTGGACAGGGAGAACACTGAAGCTTTCTTT.